This T cell receptor (beta chain) was captured in a study of early T cells in non-severe SARS-CoV-2 infection. Study-wide background: Sequencing used unsorted whole-blood bulk RNA, so chains lack pairing.

This clonotype was observed a few times. Its cognate antigen is unknown. Trimming pared 0 bases from V and 2 bases from J, leaving 5 bases between. The CDR3 contains 13 residues. The TCR library protocol attached unique molecular identifiers to the individual cDNA molecules. One entry per CDR3 protein results from TCRdb running MiXCR on the 5' RACE reads. The sample includes 70,000 to 90,000 distinct CDR3 sequences, 11% of them seen just once. Study outcomes and limitations: Anti-spike CD8 specificities were favored by VDJdb matching, whose results missed private and CD4 specificities.

The chain has TRBV12-3 or TRBV12-4 and TRBJ2-7; D not certain. This clonotype was obtained from an adult who was a healthcare worker with PCR-confirmed SARS-CoV-2 infection or an uninfected control (not recorded which). The sample consisted of whole blood. CDR3 bases: TGTGCCAGCAGTTTAGCCTGGACCTACGAGCAGTACTTC. As protein: CASSLAWTYEQYF.